This TCR beta chain was captured by sequencing in a study of cytomegalovirus exposure and HLA in healthy donors. Whole-study context: An earlier analysis found some 100 million unique TCR beta sequences from around 180 million T cells.

The V end was cut by 0 bases, the J end by 6 bases, with 13 bases between. The CDR3 spans 14 residues. In germline, CDR1 is SGHRS, CDR2 YFSETQ. Primers for the PCR totalled 60 Vbeta and 13 Jbeta. Sequenced by immunoSEQ multiplex PCR; TCRdb stores in-frame clones only, minus some. This table holds about 72,000 clones, around 82% found once. The clonotype originates from a man aged 40-49 years in good health and CMV-seronegative. Material for sequencing was PBMCs. The chain uses TRBV5-1 and TRBJ2-7; TRBD1 is a possible D gene (6 bases). The CDR3 spells CASSLGQAFPEQYF. The CDR3 nucleotides are TGCGCCAGCAGCTTGGGACAGGCTTTTCCCGAGCAGTACTTC.